This entry concerns a single TCR beta chain. These data come from a study of blood T cell repertoires in COVID-19. Background on the study: Some COVID-19 samples were acute and others convalescent; all came from the United States, Italy and Spain.

Original methodology: Reference gene primer amplification gave nucleated cell count estimates. Clones were sequenced by immunoSEQ multiplex PCR, and TCRdb holds only the in-frame ones, with some missing. V, J and clone size are those of that table, while D and trimming were read from the DNA. The sample shows roughly 150,000 clones, around 90% of them seen only once. Enrolled during active infection, Seattle patients were then followed longitudinally. Sequencing was done on a sample of peripheral blood. The TCR sequence derives from a man between 18 and 29 years old with COVID-19, enrolled during active disease.

In nucleotides, the CDR3 is TGTGCCAGTGGCGGTATGGATACGCAGTATTTT. Translation gives CASGGMDTQYF. The V call is TRBV9, the J call TRBJ2-3; D call uncertain. CDR1 is SGDLS and CDR2 is YYNGEE in the germline V gene. There are 11 residues in the CDR3. Trimming took 8 bases from V and 6 from J, leaving 10 bases between them.